This T cell receptor (beta chain) derives from a study of cytomegalovirus exposure and HLA in healthy donors. With 0 bases removed from V and 2 bases from J, the gap between germline ends came to 15 bases. This CDR3 is built from 17 residues. The germline CDR1 and CDR2 sequences are SGHDT and YYEEEE. Amplification used 60 Vbeta primers and 13 Jbeta primers. Sequenced by immunoSEQ multiplex PCR; TCRdb stores in-frame clones only, minus some. The sample is made up of 150,000 to 200,000 clones, and the top ten hold approximately 2% of it. The sequence came from a man aged 25-45 years in good health and CMV-seronegative. V usage is TRBV5-6 and J usage is TRBJ2-1, with a tentative D call TRBD2 (5 bases). Sequencing was performed on PBMCs. The CDR3 DNA reads as TGTGCCAGCAGCTTGGGGGTAGGAAGCGGAGCCTACAATGAGCAGTTCTTC. Protein product: CASSLGVGSGAYNEQFF.